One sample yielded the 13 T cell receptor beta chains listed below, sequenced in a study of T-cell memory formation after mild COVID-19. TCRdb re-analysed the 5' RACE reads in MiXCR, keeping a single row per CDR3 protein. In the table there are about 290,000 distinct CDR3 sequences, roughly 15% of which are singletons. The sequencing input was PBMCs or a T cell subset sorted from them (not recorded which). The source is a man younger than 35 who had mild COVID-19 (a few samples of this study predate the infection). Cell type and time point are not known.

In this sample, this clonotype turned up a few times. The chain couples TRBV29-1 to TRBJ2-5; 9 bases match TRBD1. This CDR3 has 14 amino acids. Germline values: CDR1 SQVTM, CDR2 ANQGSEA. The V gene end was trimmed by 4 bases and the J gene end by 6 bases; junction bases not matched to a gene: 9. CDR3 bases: TGCAGCGTTGGGGACAGGGTGGAAGTCAAGACCCAGTACTTC. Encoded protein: CSVGDRVEVKTQYF.

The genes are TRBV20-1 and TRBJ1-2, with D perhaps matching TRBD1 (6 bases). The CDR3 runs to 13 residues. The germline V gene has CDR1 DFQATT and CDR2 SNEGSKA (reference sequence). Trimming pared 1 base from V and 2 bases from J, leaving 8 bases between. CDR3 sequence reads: CSARGTGNYGYTF. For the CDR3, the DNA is TGCAGTGCTAGAGGAACAGGGAACTATGGCTACACCTTC.

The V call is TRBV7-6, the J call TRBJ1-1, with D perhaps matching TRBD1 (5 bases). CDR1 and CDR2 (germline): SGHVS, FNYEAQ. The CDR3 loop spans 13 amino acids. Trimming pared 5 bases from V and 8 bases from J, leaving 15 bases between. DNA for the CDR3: TGTGCCAGCAGCCCGGTCTCCGGGGACGAAGCTTTCTTT. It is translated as CASSPVSGDEAFF.

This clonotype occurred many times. The CDR3 loop reads CASSPPFRGAHVYEQYF. CDR3 coding DNA: TGCGCCAGCAGCCCGCCTTTCAGGGGGGCCCATGTCTACGAGCAGTACTTC. The V gene is TRBV5-1, the J gene TRBJ2-7, with D possibly matching TRBD1 (7 bases). Between the trimmed V and J ends, which lost 4 bases and 3 bases, there was a span of 23 bases. The V gene's germline CDR1 is SGHRS and CDR2 YFSETQ. The CDR3 is 17 amino acids.

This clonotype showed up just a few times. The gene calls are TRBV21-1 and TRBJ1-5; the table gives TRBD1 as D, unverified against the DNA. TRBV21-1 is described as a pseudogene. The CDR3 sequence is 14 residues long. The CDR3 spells CATGGTDSNQPQHF. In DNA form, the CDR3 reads TGTGCCACTGGGGGAACCGATAGCAATCAGCCCCAGCATTTT.

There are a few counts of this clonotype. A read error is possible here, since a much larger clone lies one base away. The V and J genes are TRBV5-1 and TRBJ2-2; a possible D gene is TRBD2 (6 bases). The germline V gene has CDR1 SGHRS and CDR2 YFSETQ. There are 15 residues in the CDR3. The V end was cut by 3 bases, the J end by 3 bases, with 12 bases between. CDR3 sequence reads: CASSWDPGDTGELFF. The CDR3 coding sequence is TGCGCCAGCAGCTGGGACCCGGGGGACACCGGGGAGCTGTTTTTT.

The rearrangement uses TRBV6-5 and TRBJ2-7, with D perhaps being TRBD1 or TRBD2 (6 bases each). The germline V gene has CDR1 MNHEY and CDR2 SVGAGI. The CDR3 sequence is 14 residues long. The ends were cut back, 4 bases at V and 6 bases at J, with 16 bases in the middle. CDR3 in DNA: TGTGCCAGCAGTTGGGCACGAGGGGGGTCCGAGCAGTACTTC. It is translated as CASSWARGGSEQYF.

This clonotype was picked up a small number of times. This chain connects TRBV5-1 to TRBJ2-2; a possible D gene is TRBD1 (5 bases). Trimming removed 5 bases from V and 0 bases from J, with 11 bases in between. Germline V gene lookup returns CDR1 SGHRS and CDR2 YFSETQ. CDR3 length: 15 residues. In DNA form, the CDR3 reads TGCGCCAGCAGGAAGGACATATCGAACACCGGGGAGCTGTTTTTT. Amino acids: CASRKDISNTGELFF. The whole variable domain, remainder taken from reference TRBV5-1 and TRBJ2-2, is KAGVTQTPRYLIKTRGQQVTLSCSPISGHRSVSWYQQTPGQGLQFLFEYFSETQRNKGNFPGRFSGRQFSNSRSEMNVSTLELGDSALYLCASRKDISNTGELFFGEGSRLTVL.

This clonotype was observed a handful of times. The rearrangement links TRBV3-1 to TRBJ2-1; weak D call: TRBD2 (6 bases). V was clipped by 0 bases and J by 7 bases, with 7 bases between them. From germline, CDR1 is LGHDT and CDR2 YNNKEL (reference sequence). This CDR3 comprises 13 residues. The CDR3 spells CASSQEGRNEQFF. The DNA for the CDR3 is TGTGCCAGCAGCCAAGAAGGGAGGAATGAGCAGTTCTTC.

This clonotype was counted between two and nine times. The CDR3 DNA reads TGTGCCAGCAGATCCGGACAGGGGGCGGATGGCTACACCTTC. Amino acids: CASRSGQGADGYTF. V is TRBV6-5 and J is TRBJ1-2; TRBD1 matches 11 bases. V gave up 6 bases and J gave up 6 bases; unmatched junction bases: 6. The germline V gene encodes CDR1 MNHEY and CDR2 SVGAGI. The CDR3 covers 14 residues.

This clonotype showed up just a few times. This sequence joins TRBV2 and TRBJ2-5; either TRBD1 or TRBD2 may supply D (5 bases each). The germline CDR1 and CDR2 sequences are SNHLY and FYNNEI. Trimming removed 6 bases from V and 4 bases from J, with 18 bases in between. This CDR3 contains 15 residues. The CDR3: CASSRVFSGGETQYF. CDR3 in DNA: TGTGCCAGCAGCCGGGTCTTTTCTGGGGGAGAGACCCAGTACTTC.

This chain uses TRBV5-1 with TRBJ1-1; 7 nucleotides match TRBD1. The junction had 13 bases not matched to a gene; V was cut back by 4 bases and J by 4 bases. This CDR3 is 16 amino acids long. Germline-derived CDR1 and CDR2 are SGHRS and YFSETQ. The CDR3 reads CASSPNPGTAGTEAFF. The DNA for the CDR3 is TGCGCCAGCAGCCCGAATCCCGGGACAGCGGGCACTGAAGCTTTCTTT. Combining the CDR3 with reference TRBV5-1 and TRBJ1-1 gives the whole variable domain KAGVTQTPRYLIKTRGQQVTLSCSPISGHRSVSWYQQTPGQGLQFLFEYFSETQRNKGNFPGRFSGRQFSNSRSEMNVSTLELGDSALYLCASSPNPGTAGTEAFFGQGTRLTVV.

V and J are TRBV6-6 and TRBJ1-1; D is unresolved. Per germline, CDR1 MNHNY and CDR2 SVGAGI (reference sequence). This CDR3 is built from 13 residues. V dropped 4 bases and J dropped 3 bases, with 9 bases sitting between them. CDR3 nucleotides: TGTGCCAGCAGTTCCTGGTGGGACACTGAAGCTTTCTTT. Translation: CASSSWWDTEAFF.